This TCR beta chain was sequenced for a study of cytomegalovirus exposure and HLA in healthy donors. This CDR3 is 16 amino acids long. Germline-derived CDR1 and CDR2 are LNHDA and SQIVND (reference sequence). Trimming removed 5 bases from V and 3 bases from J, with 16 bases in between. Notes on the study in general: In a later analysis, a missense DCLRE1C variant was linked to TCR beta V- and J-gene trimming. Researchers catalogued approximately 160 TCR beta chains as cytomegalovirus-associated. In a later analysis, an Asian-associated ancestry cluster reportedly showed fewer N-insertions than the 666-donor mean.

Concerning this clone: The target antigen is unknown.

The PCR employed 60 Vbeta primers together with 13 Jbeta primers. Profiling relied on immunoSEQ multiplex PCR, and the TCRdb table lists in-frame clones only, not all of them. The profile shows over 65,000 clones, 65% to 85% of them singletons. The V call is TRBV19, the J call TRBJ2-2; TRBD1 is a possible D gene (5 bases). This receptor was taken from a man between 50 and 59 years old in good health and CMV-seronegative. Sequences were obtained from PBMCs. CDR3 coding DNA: TGTGCCAGTAGTCCTAGGACAACCCGGGACACCGGGGAGCTGTTTTTT. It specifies CASSPRTTRDTGELFF.